A single sample is the source of the 5 T cell receptor beta chains below, sequenced in a study of read filtering for tumor transcriptome and immune sequencing. From roughly 0.4 ug of RNA, a library with molecular barcoded alpha/delta and beta/gamma adaptors was made. TCRdb re-analysed the reads in MiXCR, keeping a single row per CDR3 protein. The table has fewer than 150,000 distinct CDR3 sequences, over 10% seen once. Sequencing input: a population of CD138-negative cells sorted from bone marrow. Receptors originate from a donor older than 35 with multiple myeloma.

This clonotype has at least ten counts. The chain employs TRBV5-4 and TRBJ2-2; no clear D gene. This CDR3 spans 13 amino acids. In germline, CDR1 is SGHNT, CDR2 YYREEE (reference sequence). Trimming stripped 3 bases from V and 5 bases from J, with 8 bases between. The CDR3 here is CASSSGPTGELFF. DNA for the CDR3: TGTGCCAGCAGCTCCGGACCAACCGGGGAGCTGTTTTTT.

This clonotype was recorded at least ten times. The CDR3 reads CASSSGDTYNEQFF. CDR3 nucleotides: TGTGCCAGTAGTTCGGGAGACACCTACAATGAGCAGTTCTTC. V usage is TRBV19 and J usage is TRBJ2-1, with TRBD2 as a possible D gene (6 bases). With 5 bases removed from V and 2 bases from J, the gap between germline ends came to 10 bases. The CDR3 sequence is 14 residues long. Germline V CDR1 and CDR2: LNHDA, SQIVND (reference sequence).

This chain links TRBV20-1 with TRBJ2-5; D is unclear. Germline lookup yields CDR1 DFQATT and CDR2 SNEGSKA (reference sequence). Trimming removed 0 bases at V and 5 bases at J, with 7 bases between. The length of the CDR3 is 12 residues. The CDR3 DNA reads TGCAGTGCTAGAGATCTGGGGGAGACCCAGTACTTC. Its protein product is CSARDLGETQYF.

This clonotype occurred many times. The chain joins TRBV14 to TRBJ2-1, with D perhaps TRBD2 (5 bases). Germline V CDR1 and CDR2: SGHDN, FVKESK. This CDR3 region has 16 residues. Trimming cost V 2 bases and J 2 bases, with 13 bases left between them. The CDR3: CASSQKEGATYNEQFF. CDR3 nucleotides: TGTGCCAGCAGCCAAAAAGAGGGAGCGACCTACAATGAGCAGTTCTTC.

This clonotype was counted many times. The chain has TRBV11-3 and TRBJ2-3; TRBD1 agrees at 10 bases. V was pared by 5 bases and J by 6 bases, with 5 bases of the junction left unmatched. Germline CDR1 is SGHNT and CDR2 is YENEEA. The CDR3 has 14 amino acids. The CDR3 loop is CASSVGQGTDTQYF. The CDR3 coding sequence is TGTGCCAGCAGCGTGGGACAGGGGACGGATACGCAGTATTTT.